This T cell receptor beta chain was sequenced in a study of T cell repertoires in cytomegalovirus infection. In regard to this clonotype: Its antigen is unidentified.

TCRdb itself ran the reads through MiXCR, one entry per CDR3 protein. The sample has 200,000 or so distinct CDR3 sequences; over 25% are singletons. Broader study findings: What dominated the ex vivo response were HLA-C-restricted CMV-specific TCR beta clonotypes.

V lost 4 bases, J lost 2 bases, and 11 bases stayed unmatched. From germline, CDR1 is DFQATT and CDR2 SNEGSKA (reference sequence). This CDR3 is 15 amino acids long. The receptor was isolated from a human donor in good health (CMV status not recorded). Some clones in this sample may be carry-over from other donors' samples. V usage is TRBV20-1 and J usage is TRBJ2-7; 7 bases match TRBD1. The sample taken for sequencing was PBMCs. The CDR3 DNA follows: TGCAGTGCTACCGCCTCCACAGGGGCGGCCTACGAGCAGTACTTC. Residues: CSATASTGAAYEQYF.